This entry lists 25 T cell receptor beta chains sequenced from one sample in a study of radiation and T cells in renal cell carcinoma. Time point: baseline pretreatment blood. As to treatment: 15 Gy SBRT to primary tumor, nephrectomy 4 weeks later. Assay: immunoSEQ multiplex PCR; the TCRdb copy retains only in-frame clones and omits some. This table has 120,000 to 150,000 clones, over 65% appearing once. Sequences were derived from blood, sampled from a patient whose treatment included radiotherapy and nephrectomy. The source of these receptors is a woman aged 50 to 60 with renal cell carcinoma.

This rearrangement joins TRBV27 to TRBJ1-1, with D unresolved. The V gene lost 0 bases and the J gene lost 0 bases, with 8 bases spanning the gap. The CDR3 consists of 15 residues. From germline, CDR1 is MNHEY and CDR2 SMNVEV (reference sequence). The CDR3 protein is CASSLSTAMNTEAFF. The CDR3 DNA reads TGTGCCAGCAGTTTATCCACAGCCATGAACACTGAAGCTTTCTTT.

This chain joins TRBV7-9 and TRBJ2-7; 13 bases map to TRBD2. V lost 5 bases, J lost 5 bases, and 9 bases stayed unmatched. Germline CDR1 is SEHNR and CDR2 is FQNEAQ (reference sequence). This CDR3 comprises 16 residues. CDR3 residues: CASSAPGLAGWDEQYF. The CDR3 DNA sequence: TGTGCCAGCAGCGCTCCGGGACTAGCGGGATGGGACGAGCAGTACTTC.

This clone was recorded only once. CDR3 nucleotides: TGTGCCAGCATGGACAGGGGGGGATCCTATAATTCACCCCTCCACTTT. It specifies CASMDRGGSYNSPLHF. The V call is TRBV27, the J call TRBJ1-6; TRBD1 matches at 10 bases. This CDR3 has 16 amino acids. Per the germline V gene, CDR1 is MNHEY and CDR2 is SMNVEV (reference sequence). The trim removed 7 bases at V and 1 base at J, leaving 4 bases unmatched.

The chain couples TRBV7-2 to TRBJ2-3; 8 bases map to TRBD1. The CDR3 runs to 13 residues. V was pared by 5 bases and J by 12 bases, with 10 bases of the junction left unmatched. Germline V CDR1 and CDR2: SGHTA, FQGNSA. CDR3 residues: CASSLMGTGFQYF. DNA of the CDR3: TGTGCCAGCAGCCTAATGGGGACAGGCTTCCAGTATTTT.

The gene calls are TRBV19 and TRBJ2-5; D is unresolved. The CDR3 runs to 16 residues. Trimming pared 6 bases from V and 5 bases from J, leaving 22 bases between. The V gene's germline CDR1 is LNHDA and CDR2 SQIVND (reference sequence). The CDR3 loop is CASSRKGSIHRETQYF. The CDR3 nucleotides read TGTGCCAGTAGCCGGAAAGGGTCTATCCATCGGGAGACCCAGTACTTC.

The genes are TRBV4-3 and TRBJ1-2, with TRBD1 identical over 8 bases. Per the germline V gene, CDR1 is LGHNA and CDR2 is YSLEER. The CDR3 totals 14 residues. The V segment lost 3 bases and the J segment 2 bases; nucleotides outside the gene matches: 2. DNA of the CDR3: TGCGCCAGCAGCCATTGGACAGGGAACTATGGCTACACCTTC. Amino acid sequence: CASSHWTGNYGYTF.

The chain carries TRBV5-1 and TRBJ2-5; D not certain. CDR1 is SGHRS and CDR2 is YFSETQ in the germline V gene. There are 13 residues in the CDR3. V lost 1 base, J lost 3 bases, and 7 bases lay in between. Here the CDR3 DNA reads TGCGCCAGCAGCTTGTTAAGTGAAGAGACCCAGTACTTC. It codes for CASSLLSEETQYF. The full variable domain, completed using reference TRBV5-1 and TRBJ2-5, is KAGVTQTPRYLIKTRGQQVTLSCSPISGHRSVSWYQQTPGQGLQFLFEYFSETQRNKGNFPGRFSGRQFSNSRSEMNVSTLELGDSALYLCASSLLSEETQYFGPGTRLLVL.

The V call is TRBV9, the J call TRBJ2-5, with 7 bases lining up with TRBD2. J was trimmed by 0 bases and V by 0 bases; bases with no gene match: 8. CDR1 SGDLS and CDR2 YYNGEE come from the germline V gene. The CDR3 loop spans 17 amino acids. The CDR3 coding sequence is TGTGCCAGCAGCGTAGGAGGTTTGGGAGGGTACCAAGAGACCCAGTACTTC. Its translation: CASSVGGLGGYQETQYF.

The chain is built from TRBV6-1 and TRBJ2-6, with no clear D. CDR1 is MNHNS, CDR2 SASEGT, per germline. The CDR3 spans 13 residues. V was clipped by 7 bases and J by 1 base, with 5 bases between them. The DNA for the CDR3 is TGTGCCAGCACCCGGTCTGGGGCCAACGTCCTGACTTTC. This sequence encodes CASTRSGANVLTF.

The J gene is TRBJ2-5, the V gene TRBV9; D perhaps matches TRBD1 (5 bases). Trimming took off 0 bases at V and 1 base at J, with 7 bases between the two ends. The CDR3 covers 14 residues. Germline V CDR1 and CDR2: SGDLS, YYNGEE. The CDR3, as DNA: TGTGCCAGCAGCGTAGGACAGATCCAAGAGACCCAGTACTTC. Protein product: CASSVGQIQETQYF. The full variable domain, rest sourced from reference TRBV9 and TRBJ2-5, is DSGVTQTPKHLITATGQRVTLRCSPRSGDLSVYWYQQSLDQGLQFLIQYYNGEERAKGNILERFSAQQFPDLHSELNLSSLELGDSALYFCASSVGQIQETQYFGPGTRLLVL.

V is TRBV5-1 and J is TRBJ2-2, with 9 nucleotides matching TRBD2. V lost 4 bases to trimming and J lost 2 bases; unmatched junction nucleotides: 9. Germline-derived CDR1 and CDR2 are SGHRS and YFSETQ. The CDR3 spans 17 residues. CDR3 residues: CASSHLRLAENTGELFF. The DNA for the CDR3 is TGCGCCAGCAGCCACCTCCGACTAGCGGAAAACACCGGGGAGCTGTTTTTT. The full variable domain, rest sourced from reference TRBV5-1 and TRBJ2-2, is KAGVTQTPRYLIKTRGQQVTLSCSPISGHRSVSWYQQTPGQGLQFLFEYFSETQRNKGNFPGRFSGRQFSNSRSEMNVSTLELGDSALYLCASSHLRLAENTGELFFGEGSRLTVL.

The V gene is TRBV5-4, the J gene TRBJ2-5, with 7 bases matching TRBD1. In germline, CDR1 is SGHNT, CDR2 YYREEE (reference sequence). The CDR3 length is 15 residues. Losses at the gene ends were 0 bases for V and 2 bases for J; bases not matched to a gene: 4. CDR3: CASSLAGTEQETQYF. The DNA for the CDR3 is TGTGCCAGCAGCTTGGCCGGGACAGAACAAGAGACCCAGTACTTC.

This chain joins TRBV18 and TRBJ1-1; D gene unclear. The CDR3 runs 14 residues. Per the germline V gene, CDR1 is KGHSH and CDR2 is LQKENI. The V and J ends lost 2 bases and 0 bases respectively, with 7 bases between them. Here the CDR3 reads CASSPSPMNTEAFF. CDR3 sequence (DNA): TGTGCCAGCTCACCAAGTCCCATGAACACTGAAGCTTTCTTT.

The V call is TRBV6-5, the J call TRBJ1-2; 7 bases line up with TRBD1. With 5 bases clipped from V and 6 bases from J, the junction kept 3 bases outside the gene matches. The CDR3 is made up of 12 amino acids. The germline V gene encodes CDR1 MNHEY and CDR2 SVGAGI. DNA of the CDR3: TGTGCCAGCAGTCAGACAGGGAATGGCTACACCTTC. This sequence encodes CASSQTGNGYTF.

J is TRBJ2-2 and V is TRBV6-1; D perhaps matches TRBD1 (6 bases). The CDR3 sequence is 16 residues long. V lost 4 bases and J 0 bases, leaving 12 bases between the germline ends. Germline V lookup: CDR1 MNHNS, CDR2 SASEGT. The CDR3 DNA sequence: TGTGCCAGCAGTGTTCGGGACACTGCGAACACCGGGGAGCTGTTTTTT. This encodes CASSVRDTANTGELFF.

The J gene is TRBJ2-7, the V gene TRBV7-2; 8 nucleotides match TRBD1. V trimming: 4 bases; J trimming: 4 bases; junction bases outside the gene matches: 9. This CDR3 comprises 15 residues. Germline CDR1 and CDR2: SGHTA and FQGNSA. The CDR3 DNA follows: TGTGCCAGCAGCTCAGACGGACAGGGTTGGTACGAGCAGTACTTC. It codes for CASSSDGQGWYEQYF.

The chain recombines TRBV20-1 with TRBJ2-3, with TRBD2 matching over 8 bases. There are 11 residues in the CDR3. In germline, CDR1 is DFQATT, CDR2 SNEGSKA (reference sequence). This chain's CDR3 is CGTSDGGGQYF. CDR3 DNA: TGCGGTACCTCCGACGGGGGGGGGCAGTATTTT.

The chain combines TRBV5-1 with TRBJ1-1, with 8 bases fitting TRBD1. Germline V gene lookup returns CDR1 SGHRS and CDR2 YFSETQ. J was trimmed by 3 bases and V by 0 bases; bases with no gene match: 10. There are 17 residues in the CDR3. As DNA, the CDR3 is TGCGCCAGCAGCTTGGGCCCGCAGGGGGCGCGAGACACTGAAGCTTTCTTT. Protein sequence: CASSLGPQGARDTEAFF.

This clone came up once. J is TRBJ2-6 and V is TRBV18, with D uncertain. The ends were cut back, 2 bases at V and 0 bases at J, with 8 bases in the middle. From germline, CDR1 is KGHSH and CDR2 LQKENI. This CDR3 region has 16 residues. CDR3 nucleotide sequence: TGTGCCAGCTCACCAGGCGGAAACTCTGGGGCCAACGTCCTGACTTTC. Its protein product is CASSPGGNSGANVLTF.

The J gene is TRBJ2-4, the V gene TRBV4-1, with TRBD2 matching 7 bases. J lost 0 bases, V lost 1 base, and 3 bases had no gene match. This CDR3 is built from 16 residues. In germline, CDR1 is MGHRA, CDR2 YSYEKL. The CDR3 DNA reads TGCGCCAGCAGCCAAGGGGGCGGGGGAGCCAAAAACATTCAGTACTTC. Protein sequence: CASSQGGGGAKNIQYF.

For this clone: A junction boundary mismatches the germline segment, possibly from a read error. J is TRBJ2-3 and V is TRBV4-1; D is possibly TRBD1 (5 bases). CDR1 and CDR2 (germline): MGHRA, YSYEKL. This CDR3 comprises 13 residues. The CDR3 sequence is CASSQGDGWGRDF. For the CDR3, the DNA is TGCGCCAGCAGCCAAGGAGACGGGTGGGGCCGGGATTTT.

Notes on this clone: The same CDR3 arises from other DNA sequences in this sample as well. The chain joins TRBV9 to TRBJ1-2; D is perhaps TRBD1 (6 bases). From germline, CDR1 is SGDLS and CDR2 YYNGEE. V lost 0 bases and J 0 bases, leaving 9 bases between the germline ends. CDR3 length: 15 residues. As DNA, the CDR3 is TGTGCCAGCAGCGTAGGGGGGCCCTCTAACTATGGCTACACCTTC. It specifies CASSVGGPSNYGYTF. Looking up the rest from reference TRBV9 and TRBJ1-2 gives the full variable domain: DSGVTQTPKHLITATGQRVTLRCSPRSGDLSVYWYQQSLDQGLQFLIQYYNGEERAKGNILERFSAQQFPDLHSELNLSSLELGDSALYFCASSVGGPSNYGYTFGSGTRLTVV.

V usage is TRBV5-1 and J usage is TRBJ1-2, with 12 bases identical to TRBD1. CDR3 size: 18 residues. In germline, CDR1 is SGHRS, CDR2 YFSETQ. V was clipped by 3 bases and J by 4 bases; unmatched bases: 13. The CDR3: CASSSGTGGGWYSYGYTF. CDR3 nucleotides: TGCGCCAGCAGCTCCGGGACAGGGGGCGGATGGTATAGCTATGGCTACACCTTC.

The table lists this clone with a count of one. CDR3 in DNA: TGTGCCAGCAGCTTCCCAGAGACAGCCAGTTTTAACTATGGCTACACCTTC. This encodes CASSFPETASFNYGYTF. V and J are TRBV7-2 and TRBJ1-2, with a possible D match to TRBD1 (5 bases). The CDR3 extends over 17 amino acids. The germline V and J ends were trimmed by 3 bases and 1 base, with 18 bases remaining between them. CDR1 SGHTA and CDR2 FQGNSA come from the germline V gene.

The gene calls are TRBV5-1 and TRBJ2-3; D is perhaps TRBD1 (6 bases). V lost 2 bases and J 6 bases, leaving 10 bases between the germline ends. Germline CDR1 is SGHRS and CDR2 is YFSETQ. The CDR3 runs 13 residues. Written as DNA, the CDR3 is TGCGCCAGCAGCTTAACAGGGTCCGATACGCAGTATTTT. It yields the protein CASSLTGSDTQYF.